The T cell receptor beta chain described here comes from a study of shared clonotypes between healthy human individuals. Points from the study as a whole: Naive subsets usually exceeded memory subsets in estimated richness. Though the depth was large, rarefaction showed that sorted-subset sequencing was incomplete.

This CDR3 is 17 amino acids long. Germline CDR1 SGHRS, CDR2 YFSETQ. V dropped 1 base and J dropped 2; count of bases not matched to a gene: 8. A word on this clone: Its antigen is unidentified.

Profiling relied on immunoSEQ multiplex PCR, and the TCRdb table lists in-frame clones only, not all of them. The sample records around 2,000,000 clones, around 95% being singletons. The chain combines TRBV5-1 with TRBJ2-3; 9 bases agree with TRBD2. The material sequenced was naive CD4+ T cells sorted from blood. Subset noted: CD45RA+ positively selected. The TCR sequence derives from a man between 18 and 35 years old in good health. CDR3 DNA: TGCGCCAGCAGCTTGAAGGCGACTAGCGGACACACAGATACGCAGTATTTT. This sequence encodes CASSLKATSGHTDTQYF.